This T cell receptor (beta chain) is from a study of OX40 agonist ivuxolimab in advanced cancers. Describing the broader study: Ivuxolimab was a fully human IgG2 agonistic monoclonal antibody targeting the costimulatory receptor OX40 (CD134). The monotherapy dose-escalation portion (N ≈ 50 patients) of the phase I ivuxolimab trial is reported in the paper. Intravenous ivuxolimab was administered to patients every 2 weeks at six dose levels: 0.01, 0.1, 0.3, 1.5, 3 and 10 mg/kg. Patients were allowed to have had prior anti-PD-1, anti-PD-L1 or anti-CTLA-4 therapy, and around 37% of the dose-escalation patients had previously received checkpoint inhibitors. Peripheral TCRbeta sequencing was intended to test whether TCR sequence diversity was altered and clonal T-cell expansion was caused by ivuxolimab. Of the approximately 50 patients in dose escalation, some 20 had hepatocellular carcinoma, approximately 15 had melanoma, 9 had renal cell carcinoma and 9 had head and neck cancer. Partial responses occurred in three dose-escalation patients: two with cutaneous melanoma and one with hepatocellular carcinoma. In the dose-escalation cohort, approximately 82% of patients were male, and the mean age was roughly 60 years with a range of 23 to 79.

Broad study findings and their caveats: After ivuxolimab, expanded clones were on average more numerous among CD8+ T cells than among CD4+ T cells. At doses from 0.1 to 3.0 mg/kg, clonal expansion was seen in both CD4+ and CD8+ blood T cells between baseline and week 6. Which antigens the clonally expanded peripheral T cells were specific for was not determined. In partial responders in the 0.1-3.0 mg/kg groups, normalized peripheral clonal expansion was found to be among the lowest, especially among CD8+ T cells. Low levels of normalized T-cell clonal expansion were also seen in some patients who did not respond.

Genomic DNA was isolated from the sorted cells so that the TCRbeta CDR3 region could be sequenced. The immunoSEQ Assay was used for sequencing of TCRbeta CDR3 regions. In TCRdb, the immuneACCESS table is reduced to in-frame sequences with V and J assigned. These tables do not hold every clone; where another copy was compared, an unresolved V gene accounts for under half, and the others remain unexplained. The sample has tens of thousands of clones on record, roughly nine tenths of them singletons. Jointly, the top ten make up 11% of the sample. Notes on this clone: It lacks a known antigen. Per-nucleotide qualities are absent, and no much larger clonotype sits a single base away.

V and J are trimmed by 7 bases and 3 bases, and the gene matches miss 10 bases of the junction. CDR1 and CDR2 are read off the germline V gene as MNHNS and SASEGT. The CDR3 covers 15 residues, taking in both the cysteine and the phenylalanine. Only the CDR3 region is kept as DNA, spanning 45 bases read in frame from base 1. Patients with autoimmune disease history or receiving systemic immunosuppression were excluded from the trial. Peripheral blood for TCR sequencing was collected from all dose cohorts at baseline, on cycle 4 day 1, and on cycle 7 day 1. The samples were taken from a phase I, first-in-human, multicenter, open-label dose-escalation trial of ivuxolimab. Adults with locally advanced or metastatic head and neck squamous cell, hepatocellular, melanoma or renal cell carcinoma were enrolled in the trial. Before TCR sequencing, CD4+ and CD8+ T cells were separately sorted from peripheral blood.

Sequenced material: CD4+ or CD8+ T cells sorted from blood, taken in a trial of the OX40 agonist ivuxolimab. The clonotype was recovered from an adult with an advanced solid tumor such as melanoma, head and neck, liver or kidney cancer. The V and J genes are TRBV6-1 and TRBJ1-1, with 8 bases aligning to TRBD1. The bases are TGTGCCAGCACCGAGGACACAGGGGGGGACACTGAAGCTTTCTTT. This encodes CASTEDTGGDTEAFF.